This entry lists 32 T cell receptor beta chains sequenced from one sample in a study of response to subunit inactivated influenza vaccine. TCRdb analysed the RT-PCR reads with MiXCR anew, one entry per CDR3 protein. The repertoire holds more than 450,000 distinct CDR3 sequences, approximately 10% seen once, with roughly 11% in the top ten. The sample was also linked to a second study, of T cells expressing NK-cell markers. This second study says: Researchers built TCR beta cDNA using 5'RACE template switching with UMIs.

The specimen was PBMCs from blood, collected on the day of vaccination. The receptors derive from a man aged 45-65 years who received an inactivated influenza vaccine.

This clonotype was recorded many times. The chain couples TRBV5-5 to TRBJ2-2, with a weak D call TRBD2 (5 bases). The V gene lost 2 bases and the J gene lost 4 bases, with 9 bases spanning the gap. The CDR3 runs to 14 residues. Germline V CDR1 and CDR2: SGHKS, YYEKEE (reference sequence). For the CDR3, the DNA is TGTGCCAGCAGCTTTTCGCGGGTCACCGGGGAGCTGTTTTTT. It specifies CASSFSRVTGELFF.

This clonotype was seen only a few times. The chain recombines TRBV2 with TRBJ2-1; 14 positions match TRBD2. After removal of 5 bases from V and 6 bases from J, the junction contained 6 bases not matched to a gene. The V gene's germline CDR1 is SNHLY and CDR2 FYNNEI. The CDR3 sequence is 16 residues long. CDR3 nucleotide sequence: TGTGCCAGCAGTTGGAGACTAGCGGGAGGGGGCAATGAGCAGTTCTTC. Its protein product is CASSWRLAGGGNEQFF. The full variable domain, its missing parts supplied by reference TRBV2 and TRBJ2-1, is EPEVTQTPSHQVTQMGQEVILRCVPISNHLYFYWYRQILGQKVEFLVSFYNNEISEKSEIFDDQFSVERPDGSNFTLKIRSTKLEDSAMYFCASSWRLAGGGNEQFFGPGTRLTVL.

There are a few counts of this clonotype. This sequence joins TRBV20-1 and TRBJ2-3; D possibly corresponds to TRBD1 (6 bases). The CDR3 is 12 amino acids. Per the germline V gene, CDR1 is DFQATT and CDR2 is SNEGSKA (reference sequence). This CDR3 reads CRALGAQGTQYF. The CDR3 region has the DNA TGCAGGGCTTTGGGGGCCCAGGGTACGCAGTATTTT.

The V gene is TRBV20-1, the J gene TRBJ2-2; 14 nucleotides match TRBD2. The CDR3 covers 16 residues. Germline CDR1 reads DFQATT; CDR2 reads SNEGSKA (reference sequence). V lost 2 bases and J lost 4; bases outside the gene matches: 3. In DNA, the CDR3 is TGCAGTGCTAGACCCGGGACTAGCGGGGGCACCGGGGAGCTGTTTTTT. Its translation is CSARPGTSGGTGELFF.

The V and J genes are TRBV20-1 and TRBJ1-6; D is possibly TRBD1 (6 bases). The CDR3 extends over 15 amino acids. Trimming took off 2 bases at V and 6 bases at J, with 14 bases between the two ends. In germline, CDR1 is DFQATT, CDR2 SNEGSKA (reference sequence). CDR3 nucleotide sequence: TGCAGTGCTAGACCCCCTGGACAGCCTAATTCACCCCTCCACTTT. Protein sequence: CSARPPGQPNSPLHF.

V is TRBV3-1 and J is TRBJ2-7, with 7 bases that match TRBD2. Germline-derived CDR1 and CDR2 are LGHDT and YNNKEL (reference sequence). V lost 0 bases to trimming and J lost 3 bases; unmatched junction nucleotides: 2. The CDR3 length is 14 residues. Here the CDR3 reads CASSQDRDYYEQYF. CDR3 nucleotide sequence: TGTGCCAGCAGCCAAGACCGGGACTACTACGAGCAGTACTTC.

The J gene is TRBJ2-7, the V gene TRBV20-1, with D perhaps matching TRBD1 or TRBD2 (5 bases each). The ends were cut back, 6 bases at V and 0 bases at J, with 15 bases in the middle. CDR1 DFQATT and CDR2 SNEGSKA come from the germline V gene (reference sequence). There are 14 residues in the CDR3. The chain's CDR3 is CSAVNRRSSYEQYF. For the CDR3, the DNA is TGCAGTGCAGTCAACAGGAGGAGCTCCTACGAGCAGTACTTC.

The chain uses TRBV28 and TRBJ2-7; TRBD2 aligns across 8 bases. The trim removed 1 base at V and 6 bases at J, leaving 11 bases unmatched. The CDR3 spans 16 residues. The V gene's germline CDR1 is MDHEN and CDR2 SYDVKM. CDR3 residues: CASSLSPREGWSEQYF. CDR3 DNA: TGTGCCAGCAGTTTATCACCCCGGGAGGGATGGAGCGAGCAGTACTTC.

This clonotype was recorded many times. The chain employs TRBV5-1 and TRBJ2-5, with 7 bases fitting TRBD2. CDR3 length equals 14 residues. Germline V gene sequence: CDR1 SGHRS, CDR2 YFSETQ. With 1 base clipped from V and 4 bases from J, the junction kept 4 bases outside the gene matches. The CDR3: CASSLPGGRETQYF. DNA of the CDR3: TGCGCCAGCAGCTTGCCGGGGGGAAGAGAGACCCAGTACTTC.

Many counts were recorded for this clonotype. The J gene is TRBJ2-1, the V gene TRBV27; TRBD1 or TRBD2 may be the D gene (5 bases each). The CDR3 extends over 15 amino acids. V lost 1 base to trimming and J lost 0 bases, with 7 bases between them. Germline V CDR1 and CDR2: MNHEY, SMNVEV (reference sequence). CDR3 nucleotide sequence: TGTGCCAGCAGTTTATGGGGGAGCTCCTACAATGAGCAGTTCTTC. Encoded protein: CASSLWGSSYNEQFF.

CDR3: CASSLDRPSYEQYF. CDR3 sequence (DNA): TGCGCCAGCAGCTTGGACAGGCCCTCCTACGAGCAGTACTTC. The chain has TRBV5-1 and TRBJ2-7; D perhaps matches TRBD1 (5 bases). Trimming pared 0 bases from V and 0 bases from J, leaving 7 bases between. The CDR3 extends over 14 amino acids. CDR1 SGHRS and CDR2 YFSETQ come from the germline V gene.

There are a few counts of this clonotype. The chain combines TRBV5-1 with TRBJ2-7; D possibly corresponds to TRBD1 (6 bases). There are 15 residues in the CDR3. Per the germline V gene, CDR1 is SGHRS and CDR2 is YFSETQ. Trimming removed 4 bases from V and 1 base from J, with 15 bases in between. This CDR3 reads CASSPGQSYSYEQYF. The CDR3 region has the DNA TGCGCCAGCAGCCCAGGACAGTCGTATTCCTACGAGCAGTACTTC.

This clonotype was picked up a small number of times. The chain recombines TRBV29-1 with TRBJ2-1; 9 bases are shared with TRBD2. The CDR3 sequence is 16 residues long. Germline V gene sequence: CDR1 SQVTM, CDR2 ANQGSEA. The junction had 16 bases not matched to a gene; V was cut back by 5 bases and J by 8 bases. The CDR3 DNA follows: TGCAGCGTTCCGGGAGGTAGCGGGAGCGCTTGGGATGAGCAGTTCTTC. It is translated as CSVPGGSGSAWDEQFF.

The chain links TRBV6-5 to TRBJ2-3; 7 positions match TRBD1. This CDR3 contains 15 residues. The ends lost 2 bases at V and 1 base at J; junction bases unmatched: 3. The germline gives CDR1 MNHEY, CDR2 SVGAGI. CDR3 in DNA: TGTGCCAGCAGTTACAGGGGGCAGGGCACAGATACGCAGTATTTT. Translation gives CASSYRGQGTDTQYF.

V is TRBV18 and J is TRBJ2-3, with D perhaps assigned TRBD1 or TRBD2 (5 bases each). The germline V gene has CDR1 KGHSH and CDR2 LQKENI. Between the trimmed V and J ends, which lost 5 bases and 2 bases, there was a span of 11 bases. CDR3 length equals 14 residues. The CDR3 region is CASSGGPHTDTQYF. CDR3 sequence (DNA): TGTGCCAGCTCAGGGGGACCACACACAGATACGCAGTATTTT.

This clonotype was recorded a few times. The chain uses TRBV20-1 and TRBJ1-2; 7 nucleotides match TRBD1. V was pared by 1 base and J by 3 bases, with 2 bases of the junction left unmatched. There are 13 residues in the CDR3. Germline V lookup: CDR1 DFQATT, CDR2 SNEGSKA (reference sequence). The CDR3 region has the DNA TGCAGTGCTAGAGTAGGGGGCGACTATGGCTACACCTTC. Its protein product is CSARVGGDYGYTF.

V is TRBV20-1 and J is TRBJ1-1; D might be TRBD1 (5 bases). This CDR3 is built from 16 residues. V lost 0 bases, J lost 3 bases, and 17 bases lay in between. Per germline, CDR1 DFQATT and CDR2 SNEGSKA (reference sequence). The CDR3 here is CSARDSMRTKDTEAFF. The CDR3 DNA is TGCAGTGCTAGAGATTCGATGAGGACAAAGGACACTGAAGCTTTCTTT.

The CDR3 DNA reads TGTGCCAGCAGCTTAGGCGGAACAGGACCCTACGAGCAGTACTTC. The encoded protein is CASSLGGTGPYEQYF. The V call is TRBV11-2, the J call TRBJ2-7; perhaps TRBD1 as D (5 bases). Trimming cost V 1 base and J 2 bases, with 12 bases left between them. The germline V gene has CDR1 SGHAT and CDR2 FQNNGV. The CDR3 has 15 amino acids.

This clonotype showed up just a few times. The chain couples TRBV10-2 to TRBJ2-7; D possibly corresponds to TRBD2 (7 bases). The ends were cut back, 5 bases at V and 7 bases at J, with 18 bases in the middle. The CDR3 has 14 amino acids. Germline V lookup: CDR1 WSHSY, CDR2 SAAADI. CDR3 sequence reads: CASSIAGAGAEQYF. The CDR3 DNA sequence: TGCGCCAGCAGTATTGCGGGGGCGGGCGCGGAGCAGTACTTC.

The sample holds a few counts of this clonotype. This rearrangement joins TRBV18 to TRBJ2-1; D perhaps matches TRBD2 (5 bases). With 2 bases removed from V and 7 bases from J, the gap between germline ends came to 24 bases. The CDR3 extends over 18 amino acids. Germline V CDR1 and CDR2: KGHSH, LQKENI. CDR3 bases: TGTGCCAGCTCACCATCACAGTCTGGCGGGTCCCGGGATAATGAGCAGTTCTTC. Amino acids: CASSPSQSGGSRDNEQFF. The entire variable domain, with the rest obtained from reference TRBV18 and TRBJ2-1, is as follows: NAGVMQNPRHLVRRRGQEARLRCSPMKGHSHVYWYRQLPEEGLKFMVYLQKENIIDESGMPKERFSAEFPKEGPSILRIQQVVRGDSAAYFCASSPSQSGGSRDNEQFFGPGTRLTVL.

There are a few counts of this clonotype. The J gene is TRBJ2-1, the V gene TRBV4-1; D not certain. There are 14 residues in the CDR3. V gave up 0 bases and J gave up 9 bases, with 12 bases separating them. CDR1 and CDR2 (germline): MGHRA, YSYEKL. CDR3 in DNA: TGCGCCAGCAGCCAAGATCATCTCACCAGTGAGCAGTTCTTC. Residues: CASSQDHLTSEQFF.

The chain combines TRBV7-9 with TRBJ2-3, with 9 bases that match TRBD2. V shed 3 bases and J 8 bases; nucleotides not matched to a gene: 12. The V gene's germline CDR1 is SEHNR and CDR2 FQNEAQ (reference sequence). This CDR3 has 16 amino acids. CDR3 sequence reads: CASSFWREGKSGTQYF. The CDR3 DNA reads TGTGCCAGCAGCTTCTGGCGGGAGGGGAAGAGTGGTACGCAGTATTTT. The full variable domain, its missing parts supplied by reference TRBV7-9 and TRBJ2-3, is DTGVSQNPRHKITKRGQNVTFRCDPISEHNRLYWYRQTLGQGPEFLTYFQNEAQLEKSRLLSDRFSAERPKGSFSTLEIQRTEQGDSAMYLCASSFWREGKSGTQYFGPGTRLTVL.

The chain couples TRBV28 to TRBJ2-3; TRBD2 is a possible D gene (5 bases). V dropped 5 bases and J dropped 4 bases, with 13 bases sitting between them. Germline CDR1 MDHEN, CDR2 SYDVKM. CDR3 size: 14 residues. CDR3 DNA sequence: TGTGCCAGCAGTCCGGGAAGCGAGTCAGATACGCAGTATTTT. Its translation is CASSPGSESDTQYF.

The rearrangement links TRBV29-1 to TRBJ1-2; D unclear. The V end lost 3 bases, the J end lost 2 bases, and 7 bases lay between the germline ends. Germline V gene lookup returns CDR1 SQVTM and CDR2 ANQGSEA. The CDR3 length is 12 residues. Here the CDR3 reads CSVDIRNYGYTF. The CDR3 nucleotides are TGCAGCGTTGACATCCGGAACTATGGCTACACCTTC.

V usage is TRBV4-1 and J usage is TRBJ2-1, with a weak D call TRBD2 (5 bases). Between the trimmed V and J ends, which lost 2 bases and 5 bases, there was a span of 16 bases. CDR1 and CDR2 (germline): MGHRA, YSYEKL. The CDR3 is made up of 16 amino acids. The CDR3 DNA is TGCGCCAGCAGCCAAACGGTCAGGCGAGGGAACAATGAGCAGTTCTTC. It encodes CASSQTVRRGNNEQFF.

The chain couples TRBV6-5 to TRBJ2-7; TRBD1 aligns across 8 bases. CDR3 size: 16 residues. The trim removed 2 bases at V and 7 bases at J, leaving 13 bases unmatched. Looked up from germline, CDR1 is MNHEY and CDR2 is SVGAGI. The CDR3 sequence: CASSYGRGRVGQEQYF. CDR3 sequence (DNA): TGTGCCAGCAGTTACGGCAGGGGGCGAGTTGGGCAGGAGCAGTACTTC.

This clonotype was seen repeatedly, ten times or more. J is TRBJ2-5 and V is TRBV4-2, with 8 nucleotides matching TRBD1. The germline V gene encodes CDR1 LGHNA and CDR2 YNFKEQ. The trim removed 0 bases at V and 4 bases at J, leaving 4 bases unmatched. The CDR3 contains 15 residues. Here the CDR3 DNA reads TGTGCCAGCAGCCAAGACAGGGGGCTCTCAGAGACCCAGTACTTC. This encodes CASSQDRGLSETQYF.

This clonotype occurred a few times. CDR3 sequence: CASSFYTGASATF. The CDR3 nucleotides read TGTGCCAGCAGTTTCTACACAGGGGCCTCTGCCACCTTC. J is TRBJ1-2 and V is TRBV28, with 7 bases that match TRBD1. The CDR3 loop spans 13 amino acids. The germline gives CDR1 MDHEN, CDR2 SYDVKM. Losses at the gene ends were 3 bases for V and 13 bases for J; bases not matched to a gene: 11.

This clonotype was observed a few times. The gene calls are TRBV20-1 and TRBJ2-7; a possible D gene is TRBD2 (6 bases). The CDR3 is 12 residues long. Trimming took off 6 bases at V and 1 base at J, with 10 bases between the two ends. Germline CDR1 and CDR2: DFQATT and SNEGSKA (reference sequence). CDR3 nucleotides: TGCAGTGCCAAGGAGGGGTCCTACGAGCAGTACTTC. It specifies CSAKEGSYEQYF.

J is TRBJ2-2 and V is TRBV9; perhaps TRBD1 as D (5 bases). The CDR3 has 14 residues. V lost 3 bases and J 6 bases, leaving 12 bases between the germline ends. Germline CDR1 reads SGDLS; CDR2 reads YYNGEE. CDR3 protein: CASSALQGAGELFF. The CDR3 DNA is TGTGCCAGCAGCGCCCTTCAGGGTGCCGGGGAGCTGTTTTTT.

CDR3 sequence (DNA): TGTGCCAGCTCACCAGACCAAACAGATACGCAGTATTTT. It encodes CASSPDQTDTQYF. V is TRBV18 and J is TRBJ2-3, with no clear D. V lost 2 bases and J lost 3, with 6 bases in between. Germline V lookup: CDR1 KGHSH, CDR2 LQKENI. The CDR3 is 13 residues long.

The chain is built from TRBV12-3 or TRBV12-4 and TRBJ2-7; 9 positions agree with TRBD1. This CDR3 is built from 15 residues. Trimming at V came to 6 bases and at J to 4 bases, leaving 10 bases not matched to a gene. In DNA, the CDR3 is TGTGCCAGCAGCCGCGGGGGACAGGGCAAGTACGAGCAGTACTTC. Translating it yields CASSRGGQGKYEQYF.